This T cell receptor beta chain was captured by sequencing in a study of T cells in Graves' hyperthyroidism and ophthalmopathy (dated by TCRdb to the late 2010s). Regarding the complete study: Peripheral blood was collected at initial diagnosis, before any treatment. After sampling, hyperthyroidism patients received methimazole starting at 30 mg daily, and ophthalmopathy patients received high-dose intravenous methylprednisolone. The paper describes TCR Vbeta CDR3 sequencing of about 140 peripheral blood samples, made up of some 42 ophthalmopathy patients, 70 to 75 hyperthyroidism patients and 17 progressor patients. Prospective prediction of ophthalmopathy was tested in an independent validation cohort of approximately 18 hyperthyroidism patients and 15 to 17 patients who later progressed to ophthalmopathy. Thyroid tissue and blood T-cell repertoires from six or seven Graves' hyperthyroidism patients were also compared in the study. To identify distinguishing TCR V-J signatures, a discovery cohort of about a hundred patients was used, comprising some 45 with Graves' ophthalmopathy and some 60 with stable Graves' hyperthyroidism. The approximately 100 discovery patients were divided at random into training and test sets in a 7:3 ratio.

Amplification of TCR beta CDR3 regions was carried out from RNA transcripts. The TCR CDR3 was subjected to a first round of RT-PCR using the HTBI primer set and the Qiagen OneStep RT-PCR kit. Libraries were constructed in a second round of multiplex PCR, after which size selection and purification were performed. Libraries were sequenced paired-end with 100 bp reads on an Illumina HiSeq2000. The study's own analysis went as follows. SOAPnuke was used to process the raw data, with reads discarded if the reads contained adapters or uncalled bases, had a mean Phred below 15, or lacked an exact constant-primer or identifier match. COPE v1.2.5 was used to merge the high-quality paired reads, and each unique nucleotide sequence was defined as a clonotype. MiTCR v1.1 was used to align clonotypes to the IMGT TRBV, TRBD and TRBJ reference segments. The analysis was restricted to V-J combinations with a frequency above 0.0001, which together covered about 99% of the repertoires. A TCS score was defined as the ratio of F50 (clonal expansion) to E x V (chaos), with BLOSUM62-based TCRdist applied between CDR3 peptides within each V-J. Welch's t-statistics and random forest reduced fewer than 600 V-J features to roughly 13, which were used in a naive Bayes classifier (R e1071). TCRdb passed the public sequencing reads through fastp at Q25 and MiXCR, retaining productive beta sequences. Rows are unified per CDR3 protein, each entry keeping the most common DNA and genes. None of the V and J calls come from the authors' own analysis; TCRdb made them. The sample includes approximately 700,000 distinct CDR3 sequences, with over 15% observed a single time. The ten largest clonotypes hold around 8% of the sample.

The germline V gene supplies CDR1 SGHTA and CDR2 FQGTGA. The CDR3 starts with the cysteine, ends with the phenylalanine, and has 15 residues. Just the 45-base CDR3 DNA is kept, in frame starting at base 1. Germline trimming: 5 bases from V, 6 bases from J; junction bases outside gene matches: 6. What the work shows at the level of the full study, not this receptor alone: No statistical method was used to set the sample size in advance, and investigators knew the group allocation. In validation, the model predicted progression to ophthalmopathy with roughly 66% sensitivity and around 72% specificity, a median of 6.5 months before onset. Most expanded thyroid clonotypes (frequency above 0.001) were also detected in blood, suggesting blood repertoires may reflect thyroid immune responses. Ophthalmopathy was separated from stable hyperthyroidism by a 13 V-J signature model, with over 85% sensitivity and 81% to 82% specificity obtained in cross-validation and 80%/75% obtained in testing.

This clonotype has ten or more counts. The antigen this receptor binds is unknown. No base-level quality is on record; no much larger clone is a single base apart. Stable Graves' hyperthyroidism was defined as no progression to ophthalmopathy during 18 months of follow-up. Hyperthyroidism patients were newly diagnosed, with disease duration under 2 months, and aged 18 to 65 years. The study excluded patients with uncontrolled infections, other autoimmune diseases, pregnancy or lactation. Diagnoses were established on the basis of clinical symptoms, serum thyroxine and TRAb, thyroid ultrasound, and orbital computed tomography. PBMCs were separated from roughly 10 ml of fresh peripheral blood using Ficoll-Paque density gradient centrifugation. Trizol reagent was used to extract total RNA, and RNA quality was then checked on an Agilent 2100 Bioanalyzer.

Sequencing was performed on blood. The TCR comes from a man aged 18 to 30 with Graves' hyperthyroidism. The chain uses TRBV7-3 and TRBJ2-1, with TRBD2 identical over 11 junction bases. The CDR3 here reads CASSLLAGGGNEQFF. The nucleotide sequence is given as TGTGCCAGCAGCCTCCTAGCGGGAGGTGGCAATGAGCAGTTCTTC.